This T cell receptor (beta chain) was identified during a study of blood T cell repertoires in COVID-19. About the research overall: From T cells, B-cell-depleted T cells, or PBMCs came the material, which was cDNA or gDNA.

Sequencing used immunoSEQ multiplex PCR; TCRdb keeps in-frame clones, though not all of them. The data contain 300,000 to 350,000 clones, less than 90% of them singletons. Recovery meant two consecutive negative NP/OP PCR tests, professional clearance, or resolved symptoms. Germline trimming cut 1 base from V and 2 bases from J; bases unmatched to any gene: 9. The germline CDR1 and CDR2 sequences are SEHNR and FQNEAQ (reference sequence). This CDR3 is 17 amino acids long. This receptor was obtained from a woman in her thirties who had recovered from COVID-19. The sample consisted of PBMCs or T cells enriched from blood (not recorded which). This rearrangement joins TRBV7-9 to TRBJ2-7, with 9 bases that match TRBD2. The CDR3 spells CASSLDRGLATPYEQYF. The CDR3, as DNA: TGTGCCAGCAGCTTAGATCGCGGACTAGCGACCCCCTACGAGCAGTACTTC.